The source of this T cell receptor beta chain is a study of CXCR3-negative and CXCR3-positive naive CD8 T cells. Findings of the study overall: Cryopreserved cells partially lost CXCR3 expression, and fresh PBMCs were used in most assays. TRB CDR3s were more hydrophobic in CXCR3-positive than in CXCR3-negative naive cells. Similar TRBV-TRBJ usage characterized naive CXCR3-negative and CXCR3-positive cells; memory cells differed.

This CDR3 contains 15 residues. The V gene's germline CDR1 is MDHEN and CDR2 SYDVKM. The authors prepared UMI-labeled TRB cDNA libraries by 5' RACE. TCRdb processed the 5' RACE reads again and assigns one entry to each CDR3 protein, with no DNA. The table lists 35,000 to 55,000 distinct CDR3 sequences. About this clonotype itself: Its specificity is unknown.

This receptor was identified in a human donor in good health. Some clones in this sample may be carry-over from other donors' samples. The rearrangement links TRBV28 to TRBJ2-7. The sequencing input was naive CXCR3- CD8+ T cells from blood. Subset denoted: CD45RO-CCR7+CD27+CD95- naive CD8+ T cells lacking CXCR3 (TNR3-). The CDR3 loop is CASSLSLADPYEQYF.